A selection of T cell receptor beta chains follows, all from one sample in a study of T-cell reconstitution after alpha-beta-depleted transplantation in children. TCRdb itself ran the PCR reads through MiXCR, one entry per CDR3 protein. The table shows almost 600,000 distinct CDR3 sequences, with roughly 30% occurring only once. Here the sequenced sample was PBMCs, taken before TCRalphabeta/CD19-depleted stem cell transplant. All receptors come from a boy in the first two years of life with Wiskott-Aldrich syndrome, due to receive a stem cell transplant. Both conserved end residues are trimmed from each CDR3. Each record gives: V gene, D gene, CDR3 protein. The D gene is left open where the match is weak.

V: TRBV5-1; D: TRBD2; CDR3: ASSPSTSGIYNEQF
V: TRBV20-1; D: .; CDR3: SAPVEGRETQY
V: TRBV5-4; D: .; CDR3: ASSSRTENYGYT
V: TRBV5-5; D: .; CDR3: ASSTWTGGTYEQY
V: TRBV5-1; D: .; CDR3: ASIKDGDILNTEAF
V: TRBV4-1; D: .; CDR3: ASSQVPSDLRTQY
V: TRBV28; D: TRBD2; CDR3: ASSFRPSGSLGETQY
V: TRBV7-2; D: .; CDR3: ASSLWSTGTYEQY
V: TRBV7-3; D: .; CDR3: ASSLRHGGTDTQY
V: TRBV20-1; D: .; CDR3: SARGGLSTDTQY
V: TRBV7-8; D: TRBD2; CDR3: ASSFGNSAGAYTGELF
V: TRBV9; D: .; CDR3: ASSRLSRYDEQF
V: TRBV3-1; D: .; CDR3: ASSALVGRAENEKLF
V: TRBV5-6; D: TRBD2; CDR3: ASSNKGTSIYTDTQY
V: TRBV6-2/TRBV6-3; D: TRBD2; CDR3: ASRAGAYEQY
V: TRBV5-1; D: TRBD2; CDR3: GSSYLAGGPGDTQY
V: TRBV29-1; D: .; CDR3: SVEEFGMNTEAF
V: TRBV6-2/TRBV6-3; D: .; CDR3: ASSYSRRRRTDTQY
V: TRBV3-1; D: .; CDR3: ASSYRDTEAF
V: TRBV29-1; D: TRBD1; CDR3: SVDYRGSSYNEQF
V: TRBV7-3; D: .; CDR3: ASSLTAGETQY
V: TRBV19; D: TRBD2; CDR3: ASSIRLAGGYEQY
V: TRBV20-1; D: TRBD1; CDR3: SAAGTGRHEQF
V: TRBV20-1; D: TRBD2; CDR3: SALTSGRTYNEQF
V: TRBV20-1; D: TRBD2; CDR3: SARPTSGSYNEQF
V: TRBV20-1; D: .; CDR3: SASAGGVNQPQH
V: TRBV28; D: TRBD1; CDR3: ASQQGAVNQPQH
V: TRBV5-1; D: .; CDR3: ASSEGDTIY
V: TRBV7-2; D: TRBD2; CDR3: ASSSGLAGKDTQY
V: TRBV5-6; D: TRBD1; CDR3: ASSPTGVTEAF
V: TRBV5-1; D: TRBD1; CDR3: ASSLEGQGFGYT
V: TRBV27; D: .; CDR3: ASSLQDRSYEQY
V: TRBV18; D: .; CDR3: ASSPPAGLNTEAF
V: TRBV5-4; D: .; CDR3: ASSLAAYGYT
V: TRBV6-5; D: .; CDR3: ASSYSGPRPYEQY
V: TRBV19; D: .; CDR3: ASSSLEKGSYEQY
V: TRBV20-1; D: .; CDR3: SAEQAPGYEQY
V: TRBV20-1; D: .; CDR3: SAQGGVGQPQH
V: TRBV29-1; D: TRBD1; CDR3: SVRQGSYNSPLH
V: TRBV5-1; D: .; CDR3: ASSLVPGYTGELF
V: TRBV18; D: TRBD1; CDR3: ASSPLKQGAAVHYEQY
V: TRBV11-2; D: TRBD2; CDR3: ASRHSGSPSEQF
V: TRBV29-1; D: TRBD1; CDR3: SVETGGYEQY
V: TRBV15; D: TRBD2; CDR3: ATSRTSSSYEQY
V: TRBV7-9; D: .; CDR3: ASSPPGLSPNEQF
V: TRBV6-2/TRBV6-3; D: TRBD2; CDR3: ASSSKGRARIYNEQF
V: TRBV7-6; D: .; CDR3: ASSLANSAGRTGELF
V: TRBV28; D: .; CDR3: ASSPLSGYGYT
V: TRBV10-3; D: .; CDR3: AMRGSADYNEQF
V: TRBV10-3; D: TRBD1; CDR3: AISPGQDGYT
V: TRBV20-1; D: TRBD2; CDR3: SAFSGEETQY
V: TRBV2; D: .; CDR3: ASSGLSYEQY
V: TRBV20-1; D: TRBD2; CDR3: SGLAGAPYEQY
V: TRBV28; D: .; CDR3: ASSTPDSTNTEAF
V: TRBV20-1; D: .; CDR3: SASRWLAPSYEQY